The 30 T cell receptor beta chains below all came from one sample that was sequenced in a study of T cell clonality in common variable immunodeficiency. Repertoires were generated with immunoSEQ multiplex PCR, while TCRdb's copy carries only in-frame clones and drops some. The sample yields roughly 50,000 clones, without any singletons. Sequencing was carried out using peripheral blood mononuclear cells. The receptor source for this set is a person between 18 and 75 years old in good health.

This clone was recorded at least ten times. The read is 3 residues too short to cover the CDR3 end, so that end is filled in from the germline J gene. The V gene is TRBV5-1, the J gene TRBJ2-5; 7 nucleotides line up with TRBD1. The length of the CDR3 is 15 residues. Germline CDR1 is SGHRS and CDR2 is YFSETQ. With V trimmed by 4 bases and J by 4 bases, 10 bases remained unmatched. The covered CDR3 bases are TGCGCCAGCAGCATAACAGGGGATGCTGGAGAGACC. Its translation: CASSITGDAGET. The full CDR3 sequence reads CASSITGDAGETQYF.

The table lists this clone with many counts. The CDR3 extends 3 residues past the end of the read, so its final part is completed from the germline J gene. The chain joins TRBV11-2 to TRBJ2-7, with 13 bases lining up with TRBD2. Trimming cost V 5 bases and J 4 bases; bases outside gene matches: 5. Germline assignment: CDR1 SGHAT and CDR2 FQNNGV. The CDR3 length is 15 residues. CDR3 sequence: CASSAGLAGVYEQYF. Partial CDR3 DNA: TGTGCCAGCAGCGCCGGACTAGCGGGAGTGTACGAG.

This clone has a count of ten or more. The read stops 3 residues short of the end of the CDR3; the missing end is completed from the germline J gene. This chain joins TRBV19 and TRBJ1-1, with D maybe TRBD1 (5 bases). The V end lost 6 bases, the J end lost 2 bases, and 13 bases lay between the germline ends. Germline CDR1 and CDR2: LNHDA and SQIVND (reference sequence). The CDR3 length is 14 residues. The CDR3 DNA, read in part, is TGTGCCAGTAGATTACAGGACCTTAACACTGAA. It translates to CASRLQDLNTE. The entire CDR3 reads CASRLQDLNTEAFF.

This clone was counted at least ten times. The read terminates 3 residues before the CDR3 end, so the remaining end is supplied by the germline J gene. The chain joins TRBV29-1 to TRBJ2-3, with TRBD1 as a possible D gene (7 bases). The CDR3 totals 14 residues. With 7 bases removed from V and 0 bases from J, the gap between germline ends came to 14 bases. Germline V lookup: CDR1 SQVTM, CDR2 ANQGSEA. Partial CDR3 DNA: TGCAGCGCCCAGACAGGGACTAGCACAGATACG. Translated: CSAQTGTSTDT. The whole CDR3 sequence is CSAQTGTSTDTQYF.

The part of the CDR3 DNA that was read is TGCGCCAGCAGCTTGGCCGCACAGGGGGGGGCAGATACG. Translation gives CASSLAAQGGADT. The complete CDR3 protein is CASSLAAQGGADTQYF. V is TRBV5-1 and J is TRBJ2-3; D possibly corresponds to TRBD1 (8 bases). The read terminates 3 residues ahead of where the CDR3 ends, so the germline J gene completes it. The CDR3 runs 16 residues. Between the trimmed V and J ends, which lost 0 bases and 4 bases, there was a span of 15 bases. Looked up from germline, CDR1 is SGHRS and CDR2 is YFSETQ.

This clone was seen a handful of times. The CDR3 end lies 3 residues beyond the end of the read and is filled in from the germline J gene. The chain joins TRBV2 to TRBJ1-3; 9 nucleotides agree with TRBD1. Germline CDR1 is SNHLY and CDR2 is FYNNEI. The V gene end was trimmed by 6 bases and the J gene end by 4 bases; junction bases not matched to a gene: 7. The CDR3 spans 15 residues. The CDR3 bases that were read are TGTGCCAGCAGCGGACAGGGGAATGTCGGAAACACC. Its protein product is CASSGQGNVGNT. The entire CDR3 sequence reads CASSGQGNVGNTIYF.

This clone was seen a handful of times. The read comes to an end 3 residues before the CDR3 does, leaving the germline J gene to fill in the end. The V gene is TRBV7-6, the J gene TRBJ1-1; tentatively, D is TRBD1 (6 bases). V lost 1 base and J 2 bases, leaving 8 bases between the germline ends. Germline lookup yields CDR1 SGHVS and CDR2 FNYEAQ. The CDR3 extends over 14 amino acids. CDR3 bases read: TGTGCCAGCAGCTTAGGGGACACCAACACTGAA. Its protein is CASSLGDTNTE. The entire CDR3 protein is CASSLGDTNTEAFF.

This clone was counted many times. Read data end 3 residues before the CDR3 end; the end is taken from the germline J gene. The chain recombines TRBV15 with TRBJ2-7; TRBD2 is a possible D gene (5 bases). V gave up 3 bases and J gave up 6 bases, with 18 bases separating them. This CDR3 spans 15 amino acids. Germline V gene sequence: CDR1 LNHNV, CDR2 YYDKDF (reference sequence). The CDR3 reads CATSRADLLSSEQYF. The DNA read from the CDR3 is TGTGCCACCAGCAGGGCGGACTTGCTTTCGAGCGAG. Full variable domain (rest looked up from reference TRBV15 and TRBJ2-7): DAMVIQNPRYQVTQFGKPVTLSCSQTLNHNVMYWYQQKSSQAPKLLFHYYDKDFNNEADTPDNFQSRRPNTSFCFLDIRSPGLGDTAMYLCATSRADLLSSEQYFGPGTRLTVT.

This clone appeared many times. The missing CDR3 end, 3 residues past where the read stops, is filled in from the germline J gene. This chain connects TRBV10-1 to TRBJ2-7; 10 positions agree with TRBD2. The CDR3 is made up of 14 amino acids. Germline V gene lookup returns CDR1 WNHNN and CDR2 SYGVQD (reference sequence). The V gene end was trimmed by 4 bases and the J gene end by 4 bases; junction bases not matched to a gene: 4. The sequenced part of the CDR3 DNA is TGCGCCAGCAGTGCCGGGACTAGCGCTTACGAG. This encodes CASSAGTSAYE. The entire CDR3 reads CASSAGTSAYEQYF.

This clone was counted at least ten times. The read finishes 3 residues shy of the CDR3 end, and the germline J gene is used to complete it. This sequence joins TRBV6-1 and TRBJ1-1; D is undetermined. Germline CDR1 is MNHNS and CDR2 is SASEGT. With 4 bases removed from V and 1 base from J, the gap between germline ends came to 10 bases. CDR3 length: 14 amino acids. The CDR3 DNA, read in part, is TGTGCCAGCAGTGCGGCAGGCCGGAACACTGAA. Translating gives CASSAAGRNTE. Given in full, the CDR3 is CASSAAGRNTEAFF.

There are many counts of this clone. The observed sequence ends 3 residues before the CDR3 terminus, with the missing tail filled in from the germline J gene. The V call is TRBV30, the J call TRBJ1-1; no reliable D call. This CDR3 contains 13 residues. The V gene lost 5 bases and the J gene lost 4 bases, with 14 bases spanning the gap. Germline values: CDR1 GTSNPN, CDR2 SVGIG (reference sequence). The CDR3 bases that were read are TGTGCCTGGGAGGCTGGAGGGCGCACTGAA. This sequence encodes CAWEAGGRTE. The CDR3 in full is CAWEAGGRTEAFF. Combining the CDR3 with reference TRBV30 and TRBJ1-1 gives the whole variable domain SQTIHQWPATLVQPVGSPLSLECTVEGTSNPNLYWYRQAAGRGLQLLFYSVGIGQISSEVPQNLSASRPQDRQFILSSKKLLLSDSGFYLCAWEAGGRTEAFFGQGTRLTVV.

This clone showed up many times. The sequenced fragment ends 3 residues before the CDR3 boundary, so the rest is inferred from the germline J gene. The chain recombines TRBV20-1 with TRBJ2-3, with 8 nucleotides matching TRBD2. The CDR3 spans 16 residues. CDR1 DFQATT and CDR2 SNEGSKA come from the germline V gene (reference sequence). V lost 4 bases, J lost 1 base, and 10 bases stayed unmatched. CDR3 DNA (partial): TGCAGTGCTACCAACGACGAAGCGGGAGGCACAGATACG. Protein: CSATNDEAGGTDT. The CDR3 as a whole reads CSATNDEAGGTDTQYF.

The sample holds many counts of this clone. Read coverage stops 3 residues before the CDR3 terminus; the germline J gene supplies the remainder. V and J are TRBV19 and TRBJ1-2; 11 nucleotides agree with TRBD1. The trim removed 11 bases at V and 7 bases at J, leaving 9 bases unmatched. Germline loops: CDR1 LNHDA, CDR2 SQIVND (reference sequence). The CDR3 loop spans 13 amino acids. The CDR3 reads CACDGQGAGGYTF. The part of the CDR3 DNA that was read is TGTGCCTGTGACGGACAGGGGGCAGGTGGC.

This clone has at least ten counts. The CDR3 end is not reached by the read, which stops 3 residues before it; the germline J gene fills it in. The genes are TRBV19 and TRBJ2-2; unclear D gene. Per germline, CDR1 LNHDA and CDR2 SQIVND (reference sequence). Trimming left V 8 bases short and J 3 bases short, with 13 bases between. This CDR3 is built from 14 residues. The CDR3 DNA, read in part, is TGTGCCAGTTTGAGCCCCAAAGACACCGGGGAG. Its translation is CASLSPKDTGE. From start to end, the CDR3 is CASLSPKDTGELFF.

Of note for this clone: Given a much more abundant clone one base away, this may be a read error. The read comes to an end 3 residues before the CDR3 does, leaving the germline J gene to fill in the end. V usage is TRBV30 and J usage is TRBJ1-4, with D uncertain. CDR1 and CDR2 (germline): GTSNPN, SVGIG (reference sequence). There are 16 residues in the CDR3. The CDR3: CAWNTETRFRNSPLFF. The CDR3 bases that were read are TGTGCCTGGAACACGGAGACACGGTTTCGGAATTCACCA.

This clone was counted ten times or more. The read ends 3 residues before the CDR3 terminus; that terminus is restored from the germline J gene. This rearrangement joins TRBV18 to TRBJ2-7; either TRBD1 or TRBD2 may supply D (6 bases each). CDR1 and CDR2 (germline): KGHSH, LQKENI. The CDR3 totals 13 residues. Deletions cut 11 bases from V and 5 bases from J, with 19 bases between. This CDR3 reads CAARGGGDDEQYF. The sequenced part of the CDR3 DNA is TGTGCCGCCCGAGGAGGGGGTGACGACGAG.

This clone has at least ten counts. The read ends 3 residues early relative to the CDR3; the germline J gene fills the gap. The chain has TRBV20-1 and TRBJ2-3; D may be TRBD2 (6 bases). The length of the CDR3 is 12 residues. Germline loops: CDR1 DFQATT, CDR2 SNEGSKA (reference sequence). With 3 bases removed from V and 4 bases from J, the gap between germline ends came to 8 bases. The CDR3 region is CSASWGADTQYF. The part of the CDR3 DNA that was read is TGCAGTGCTAGTTGGGGGGCAGATACG.

This clone was recorded a few times. CDR3: CASSLHPGRTEAFF. CDR3 bases read: TGTGCCAGCAGCTTACATCCGGGGAGAACTGAA. The chain combines TRBV7-3 with TRBJ1-1; the D is unclear. With the read ending 3 residues before the CDR3 end, the germline J gene is used to fill in that end. The CDR3 is 14 residues long. Germline V gene lookup returns CDR1 SGHTA and CDR2 FQGTGA. The V and J ends lost 2 bases and 5 bases respectively, with 12 bases between them.

This clone was seen ten or more times. The CDR3 goes on 3 residues after the read ends, and that part is filled in from the germline J gene. Different DNA sequences within this sample yield the same CDR3. The chain combines TRBV30 with TRBJ1-2, with D hard to call. Trimming removed 0 bases at V and 5 bases at J, with 7 bases between. Germline loops: CDR1 GTSNPN, CDR2 SVGIG (reference sequence). The CDR3 loop spans 12 amino acids. CDR3 DNA, as far as it was read: TGTGCCTGGAGTGTAACGGGGTATGGC. It is translated as CAWSVTGYG. The whole CDR3 region reads CAWSVTGYGYTF.

Worth noting for this clone: The observed sequence ends 3 residues before the CDR3 terminus, with the missing tail filled in from the germline J gene. The genes are TRBV5-1 and TRBJ2-7; D remains unclear. The CDR3 covers 12 residues. From germline, CDR1 is SGHRS and CDR2 YFSETQ. V lost 3 bases and J 3 bases, leaving 7 bases between the germline ends. The CDR3 region is CASSSYNYEQYF. Incomplete CDR3 DNA: TGCGCCAGCAGCTCCTATAACTACGAG.

This clone has a count of ten or more. The read comes to an end 3 residues before the CDR3 does, leaving the germline J gene to fill in the end. The chain links TRBV20-1 to TRBJ2-5, with D perhaps matching TRBD2 (5 bases). Trimming pared 2 bases from V and 1 base from J, leaving 29 bases between. The CDR3 totals 20 residues. Germline V gives CDR1 DFQATT, CDR2 SNEGSKA (reference sequence). CDR3 DNA, as far as it was read: TGCAGTGCTAGACCGGTGGCTGGGTTTGCAATTGCTAGCCGCCAAGAGACC. Translation: CSARPVAGFAIASRQET. The entire CDR3 protein is CSARPVAGFAIASRQETQYF.

This clone was detected many times. The CDR3 end falls 3 residues outside the read, so it is completed with the germline J gene. The J gene is TRBJ2-5, the V gene TRBV7-3; 8 bases map to TRBD1. With 5 bases clipped from V and 4 bases from J, the junction kept 6 bases outside the gene matches. The CDR3 contains 14 residues. The germline V gene encodes CDR1 SGHTA and CDR2 FQGTGA. The CDR3 here is CASSPTTGAETQYF. The sequenced CDR3 bases are TGTGCCAGCAGCCCGACGACAGGGGCAGAGACC.

This clone was counted ten times or more. The read ends 3 residues before the CDR3 terminus; that terminus is restored from the germline J gene. The gene calls are TRBV5-1 and TRBJ1-1; D uncertain. The CDR3 has 15 residues. V was trimmed by 0 bases and J by 2 bases, leaving 11 bases between them. CDR1 and CDR2 from the germline V gene are SGHRS and YFSETQ. The CDR3 here is CASSLASRTNTEAFF. The covered CDR3 bases are TGCGCCAGCAGCTTGGCCTCTAGAACCAACACTGAA.

This clone was found many times. Coverage ceases 3 residues before the CDR3 finishes, and the germline J gene fills in the end. This chain connects TRBV7-3 to TRBJ2-1; tentatively, D is TRBD2 (6 bases). This CDR3 contains 16 residues. Germline CDR1 SGHTA, CDR2 FQGTGA. V was clipped by 0 bases and J by 1 base, with 10 bases between them. Incomplete CDR3 DNA: TGTGCCAGCAGCTTAACGGTGACTAGATCCTACAATGAG. This encodes CASSLTVTRSYNE. The CDR3 as a whole reads CASSLTVTRSYNEQFF.

This clone was recorded a few times. Sequencing ends 3 residues short of the CDR3 end; the germline J gene provides the rest. The J gene is TRBJ1-2, the V gene TRBV30, with D unresolved. The CDR3 consists of 13 residues. Trimming left V 0 bases short and J 4 bases short, with 9 bases between. Germline lookup yields CDR1 GTSNPN and CDR2 SVGIG (reference sequence). CDR3 DNA, as far as it was read: TGTGCCTGGAGTGTCGCAGGTATCTATGGC. Protein product: CAWSVAGIYG. The CDR3 in its entirety is CAWSVAGIYGYTF.

This clone was observed many times. The read ends 3 residues before the CDR3 terminus; that terminus is restored from the germline J gene. The J gene is TRBJ2-3, the V gene TRBV2; 10 bases align to TRBD2. Germline V gene data show CDR1 as SNHLY and CDR2 as FYNNEI. The V and J ends lost 6 bases and 6 bases, in that order; junction bases with no gene match: 15. This CDR3 spans 17 amino acids. The CDR3 bases that were read are TGTGCCAGCAGAGACAGTCCACTAGCGGGAAGCCCCGATACG. It yields the protein CASRDSPLAGSPDT. The entire CDR3 protein is CASRDSPLAGSPDTQYF.

This clone showed up just a few times. The sequence runs out 3 residues before the end of the CDR3; the remainder is reconstructed from the germline J gene. The chain joins TRBV30 to TRBJ2-4, with a weak D call TRBD1 (6 bases). CDR3 length: 13 amino acids. Germline CDR1 is GTSNPN and CDR2 is SVGIG (reference sequence). Partial CDR3 DNA: TGTGCCTGGAGTGTAGGGGGTAACTATGGT. This codes for CAWSVGGNYG. The entire CDR3 sequence reads CAWSVGGNYGQYF.

A few counts support this clone. The read ends 3 residues before the CDR3 terminus; that terminus is restored from the germline J gene. The chain joins TRBV7-9 to TRBJ2-3; D unclear. Germline lookup yields CDR1 SEHNR and CDR2 FQNEAQ (reference sequence). This CDR3 region has 15 residues. Partial CDR3 DNA: TGTGCCAGCAGCCCCCGGGTCTTTGGCCAAGAGACG. This sequence encodes CASSPRVFGQET. The whole CDR3 reads CASSPRVFGQETQYF.

This clone was found many times. The CDR3 goes on 3 residues after the read ends, and that part is filled in from the germline J gene. The rearrangement links TRBV5-4 to TRBJ2-1; D is possibly TRBD1 (6 bases). Germline CDR1 reads SGHNT; CDR2 reads YYREEE (reference sequence). The CDR3 is 15 amino acids. Trimming left V 0 bases short and J 6 bases short, with 13 bases between. CDR3 bases read: TGTGCCAGCAGCTTGGCCGGGACAACCCGCAATGAG. Translating gives CASSLAGTTRNE. The whole CDR3 sequence reads CASSLAGTTRNEQFF.

This clone was seen a few times. A much larger clonotype is one base distant, so this may be a read error. Read coverage stops 3 residues before the CDR3 terminus; the germline J gene supplies the remainder. The chain couples TRBV7-9 to TRBJ1-1; TRBD1 might be the D (5 bases). This CDR3 spans 13 amino acids. Germline V gene lookup returns CDR1 SEHNR and CDR2 FQNEAQ (reference sequence). The CDR3 sequence is CAGSLSWGAEAFF. CDR3 DNA (partial): TGTGCCGGCAGCTTAAGTTGGGGGGCTGAA.